This TCR beta chain derives from a study of PD-1 blockade in classical Hodgkin lymphoma. About the study: Each patient was given nivolumab 3 mg/kg through a vein every 2 weeks.

The data were produced by immunoSEQ multiplex PCR, yet TCRdb's version contains in-frame clones alone and is incomplete. The profile shows around 18,000 clones, around 70% of them singletons. In regard to this clone: What it binds is not known.

The sample's time point: cycle 4 day 1 (C4D1), after 5 to 7 weeks of nivolumab. No patient escaped relapse after autologous stem cell transplantation, and brentuximab vedotin exposure varied. Out of thawed PBMCs, magnetic negative selection purified CD4+ T cells. Regarding the study as a whole: The origin of the repertoire differences remains undefined, with disease activity or prior therapy as possible causes. Before treatment, TCR diversity in newly diagnosed patients was reportedly lower than in healthy donors. Baseline diversity was lower in partial responders and progressors than complete responders.

The CDR3 sequence is 15 residues long. Germline assignment: CDR1 LNHNV and CDR2 YYDKDF (reference sequence). The ends were cut back, 1 base at V and 0 bases at J, with 9 bases in the middle. The TCR sequence derives from a human donor with classical Hodgkin lymphoma. This specimen was CD4+ T cells from blood, taken before the fourth cycle of nivolumab. V gene TRBV15 combines with J gene TRBJ1-2, with D hard to call. The CDR3 reads CATSRGAAANYGYTF. CDR3 nucleotides: TGTGCCACCAGCAGAGGCGCCGCAGCTAACTATGGCTACACCTTC.